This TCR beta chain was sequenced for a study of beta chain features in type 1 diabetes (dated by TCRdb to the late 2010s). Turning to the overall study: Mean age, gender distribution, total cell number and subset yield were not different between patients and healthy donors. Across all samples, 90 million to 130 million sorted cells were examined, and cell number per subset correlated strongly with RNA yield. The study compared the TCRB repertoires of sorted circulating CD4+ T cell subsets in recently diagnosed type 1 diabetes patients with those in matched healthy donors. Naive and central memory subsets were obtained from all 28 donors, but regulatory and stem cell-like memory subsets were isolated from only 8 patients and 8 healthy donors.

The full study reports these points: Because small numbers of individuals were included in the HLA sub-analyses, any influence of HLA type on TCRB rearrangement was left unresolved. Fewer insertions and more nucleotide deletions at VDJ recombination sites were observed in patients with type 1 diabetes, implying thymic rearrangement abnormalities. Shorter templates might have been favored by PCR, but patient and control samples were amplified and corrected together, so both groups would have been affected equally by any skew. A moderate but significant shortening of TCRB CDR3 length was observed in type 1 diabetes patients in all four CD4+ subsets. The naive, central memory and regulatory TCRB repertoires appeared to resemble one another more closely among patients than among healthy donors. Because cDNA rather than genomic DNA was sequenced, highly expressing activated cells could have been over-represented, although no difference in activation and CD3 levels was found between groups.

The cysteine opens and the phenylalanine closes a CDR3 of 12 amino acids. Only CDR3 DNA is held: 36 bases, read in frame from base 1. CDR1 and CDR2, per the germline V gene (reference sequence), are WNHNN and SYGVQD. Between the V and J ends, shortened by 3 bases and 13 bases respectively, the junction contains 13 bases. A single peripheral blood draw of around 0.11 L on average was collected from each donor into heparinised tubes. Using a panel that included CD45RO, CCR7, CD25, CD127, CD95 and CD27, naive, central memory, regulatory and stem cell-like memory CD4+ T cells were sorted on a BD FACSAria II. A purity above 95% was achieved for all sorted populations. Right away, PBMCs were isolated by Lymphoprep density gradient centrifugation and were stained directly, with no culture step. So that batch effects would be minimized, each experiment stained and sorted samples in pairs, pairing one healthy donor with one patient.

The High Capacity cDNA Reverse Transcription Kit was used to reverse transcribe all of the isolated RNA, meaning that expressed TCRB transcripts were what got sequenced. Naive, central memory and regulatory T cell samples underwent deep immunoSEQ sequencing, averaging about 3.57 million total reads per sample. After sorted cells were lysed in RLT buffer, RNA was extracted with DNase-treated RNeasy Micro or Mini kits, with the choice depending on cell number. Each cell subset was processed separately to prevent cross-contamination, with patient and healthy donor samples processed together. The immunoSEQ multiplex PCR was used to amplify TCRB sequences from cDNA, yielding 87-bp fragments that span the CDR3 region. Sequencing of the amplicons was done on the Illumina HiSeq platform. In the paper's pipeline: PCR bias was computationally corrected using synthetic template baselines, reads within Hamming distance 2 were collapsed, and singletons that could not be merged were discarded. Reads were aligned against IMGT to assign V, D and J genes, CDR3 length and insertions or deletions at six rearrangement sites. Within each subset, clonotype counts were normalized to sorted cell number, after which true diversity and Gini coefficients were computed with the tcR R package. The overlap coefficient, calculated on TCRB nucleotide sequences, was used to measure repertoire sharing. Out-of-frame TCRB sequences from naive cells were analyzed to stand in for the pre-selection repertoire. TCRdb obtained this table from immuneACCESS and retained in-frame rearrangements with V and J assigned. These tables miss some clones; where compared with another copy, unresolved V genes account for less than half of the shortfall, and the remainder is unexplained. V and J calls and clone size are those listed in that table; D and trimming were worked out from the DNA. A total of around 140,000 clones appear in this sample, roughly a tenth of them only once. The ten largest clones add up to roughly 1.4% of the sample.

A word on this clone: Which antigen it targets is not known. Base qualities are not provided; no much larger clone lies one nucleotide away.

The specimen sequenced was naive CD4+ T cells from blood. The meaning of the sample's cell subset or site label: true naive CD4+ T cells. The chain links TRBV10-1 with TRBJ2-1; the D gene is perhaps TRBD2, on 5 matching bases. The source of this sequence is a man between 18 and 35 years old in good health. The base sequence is TGCGCCAGCAGTGACGCCCGGGGAGTTCAGTTCTTC. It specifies CASSDARGVQFF.